This T cell receptor beta chain emerged from a study of tumor and adjacent non-tumor tissue in lung cancer. Study in general: Samples averaged about 3.8 million productive TCRbeta reads each. Study results and limitations: Tumor tissue had significantly higher TCR diversity than normal lung.

Germline V gene data show CDR1 as KGHSH and CDR2 as LQKENI. This CDR3 has 17 residues. Three rounds of nested PCR, following a modified ARM-PCR protocol, produced the TCRbeta library. A single record per CDR3 protein comes from TCRdb applying MiXCR to the multiplex PCR reads. The repertoire holds about 86,000 distinct CDR3 sequences, with around 76% as singletons. This sample's RNA came from whole unsorted tissue. Distant lung tissue was collected more than 3 cm away from the tumor edge. Comments on this clonotype: Antigen specificity is unknown. A much more abundant neighbour one base away suggests this may be a read error.

Material: distant non-tumor lung tissue. This receptor was taken from a woman in her forties or fifties with non-small cell lung cancer. This chain uses TRBV18 with TRBJ2-1; the match to TRBD1 covers 10 bases. This CDR3 reads CASSTPRGQGRPNEQFF. For the CDR3, the DNA is TGTGCCAGCTCAACACCGAGGGGACAGGGGCGCCCCAATGAGCAGTTCTTC.